This T cell receptor beta chain was found in a study of T cells after yellow fever vaccination. The CDR3 length is 13 residues. Germline CDR1 and CDR2: LNHDA and SQIVND (reference sequence). Trimming pared 4 bases from V and 4 bases from J, leaving 10 bases between. One entry per CDR3 protein, called by TCRdb with MiXCR from the 5' RACE reads. The table lists a few hundred thousand distinct CDR3 sequences, 15% to 20% of them singletons. The sample consisted of PBMCs, taken 15 days after the yellow fever booster vaccination. The chain couples TRBV19 to TRBJ2-5; D ambiguous. The sequence derives from a man aged 25 to 45 who received the YFV17D yellow fever vaccine. CDR3 sequence reads: CASSSSLVETQYF. The CDR3 DNA is TGTGCCAGTAGTAGTTCCTTGGTAGAGACCCAGTACTTC.